These 8 T cell receptor beta chains share one sample of origin, sequenced in a study of high-grade serous ovarian cancer treatment subgroups. TCRdb keeps only in-frame clones here, not all; method: immunoSEQ multiplex PCR. The sample holds about 30,000 clones, around four fifths seen once. Tumor tissue was taken before any definitive surgery or chemotherapy was given. The source material was tumor tissue. The receptors stem from a human donor with high-grade serous ovarian cancer.

This clone has only one observation. The V gene is TRBV6-6, the J gene TRBJ2-1; D might be TRBD1 (6 bases). This CDR3 is built from 15 residues. The V gene's germline CDR1 is MNHNY and CDR2 SVGAGI (reference sequence). Trimming removed 2 bases from V and 9 bases from J, with 17 bases in between. The CDR3 loop reads CASSYGSRQGFEQFF. In DNA, the CDR3 is TGTGCCAGCAGTTACGGGTCGCGGCAGGGGTTTGAGCAGTTCTTC.

V and J are TRBV19 and TRBJ1-5; a weak D match, TRBD1 (6 bases). This CDR3 has 14 residues. V lost 4 bases and J lost 6, with 13 bases in between. CDR1 and CDR2 from the germline V gene are LNHDA and SQIVND (reference sequence). The CDR3: CASSKRQEGQPQHF. The DNA for the CDR3 is TGTGCCAGTAGTAAAAGACAGGAGGGTCAGCCCCAGCATTTT.

A single count supports this clone. CDR3 sequence: CASSKPGGERNTEAFF. The DNA of the CDR3 is TGTGCCAGCAGCAAGCCTGGGGGTGAACGGAACACTGAAGCTTTCTTT. The chain is built from TRBV5-4 and TRBJ1-1; possible D gene TRBD1, 5 bases. V was pared by 4 bases and J by 1 base, with 17 bases between. This CDR3 has 16 amino acids. Per the germline V gene, CDR1 is SGHNT and CDR2 is YYREEE (reference sequence).

CDR3: CASSLGGTGAHNEQFF. As DNA, the CDR3 is TGCGCCAGCAGCTTGGGAGGAACGGGAGCCCACAATGAGCAGTTCTTC. The genes are TRBV5-1 and TRBJ2-1; weak D call: TRBD2 (6 bases). Germline V gene data show CDR1 as SGHRS and CDR2 as YFSETQ. V shed 0 bases and J shed 5 bases, with 15 bases lying between them. The CDR3 is 16 residues long.

As regards this clone: Sequence at one end of the junction differs from germline and may be a read error. The chain links TRBV7-9 to TRBJ2-1; 9 nucleotides agree with TRBD2. The length of the CDR3 is 15 residues. Germline assignment: CDR1 SEHNR and CDR2 FQNEAQ (reference sequence). CDR3 sequence reads: CASSVAGEAYNEQFF. The CDR3 nucleotides read TGTGCCAGCAGCGTAGCGGGAGAAGCCTACAATGAGCAGTTCTTC.

The rearrangement joins TRBV5-1 to TRBJ2-5, with D tentatively TRBD1 (6 bases). This CDR3 has 15 residues. The V gene's germline CDR1 is SGHRS and CDR2 YFSETQ. V was shortened by 5 bases and J by 2 bases, with 16 bases between the two germline ends. The CDR3 sequence: CASSQQGGGQETQYF. CDR3 bases: TGCGCCAGCAGTCAACAGGGCGGCGGGCAAGAGACCCAGTACTTC.

The genes are TRBV7-2 and TRBJ2-7; weak D call: TRBD1 (6 bases). Per germline, CDR1 SGHTA and CDR2 FQGNSA. The CDR3 contains 13 residues. V was clipped by 1 base and J by 3 bases, with 7 bases between them. The CDR3, as DNA: TGTGCCAGCAGCTTAGTGGACAGCTACGAGCAGTACTTC. Amino acid sequence: CASSLVDSYEQYF.

The chain carries TRBV30 and TRBJ2-7, with D uncertain. The germline CDR1 and CDR2 sequences are GTSNPN and SVGIG (reference sequence). V lost 0 bases, J lost 0 bases, and 12 bases lay in between. The CDR3 runs to 15 residues. The CDR3 DNA follows: TGTGCCTGGAGTGTACTCGGCAGAGGCTCCTACGAGCAGTACTTC. Translated, it gives CAWSVLGRGSYEQYF.